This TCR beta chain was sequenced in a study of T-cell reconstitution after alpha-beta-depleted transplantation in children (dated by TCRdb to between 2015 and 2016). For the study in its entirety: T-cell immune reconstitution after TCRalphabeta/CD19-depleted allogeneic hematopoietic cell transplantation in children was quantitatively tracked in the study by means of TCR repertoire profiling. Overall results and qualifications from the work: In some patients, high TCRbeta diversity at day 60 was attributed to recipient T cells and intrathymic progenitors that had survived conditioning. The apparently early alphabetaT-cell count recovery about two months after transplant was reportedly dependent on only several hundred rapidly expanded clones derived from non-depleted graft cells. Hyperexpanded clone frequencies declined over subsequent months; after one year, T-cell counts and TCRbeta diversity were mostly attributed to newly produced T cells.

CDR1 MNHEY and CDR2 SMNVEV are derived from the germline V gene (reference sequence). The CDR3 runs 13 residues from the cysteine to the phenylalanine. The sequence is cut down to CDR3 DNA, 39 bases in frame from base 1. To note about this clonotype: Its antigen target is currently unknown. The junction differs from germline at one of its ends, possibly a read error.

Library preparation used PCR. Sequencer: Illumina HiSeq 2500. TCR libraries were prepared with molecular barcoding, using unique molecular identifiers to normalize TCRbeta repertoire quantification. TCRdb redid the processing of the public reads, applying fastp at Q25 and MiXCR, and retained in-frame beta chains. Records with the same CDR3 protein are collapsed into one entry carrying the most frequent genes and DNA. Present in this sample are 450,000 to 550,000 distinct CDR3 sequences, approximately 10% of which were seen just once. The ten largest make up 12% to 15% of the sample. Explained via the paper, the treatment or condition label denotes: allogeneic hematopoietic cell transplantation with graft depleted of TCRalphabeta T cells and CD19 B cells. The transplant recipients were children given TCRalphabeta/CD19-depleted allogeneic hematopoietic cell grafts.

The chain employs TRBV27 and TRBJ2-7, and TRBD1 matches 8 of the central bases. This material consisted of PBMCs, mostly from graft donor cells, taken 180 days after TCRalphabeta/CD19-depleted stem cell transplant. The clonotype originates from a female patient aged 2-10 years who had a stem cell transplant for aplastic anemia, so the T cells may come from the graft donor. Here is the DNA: TGTGCCAGCGGAGACAGGGGCACCTACGAGCGGTACTTC. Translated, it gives CASGDRGTYERYF.